Presented here are 28 T cell receptor beta chains from one specimen sequenced in a study of blood T cell repertoires in COVID-19. Measured with immunoSEQ multiplex PCR; TCRdb has only the in-frame clones, and not every one. The sample has 350,000 to 500,000 clones, about 87% seen once; the top ten hold 0.8% to 0.85%. The material sequenced was peripheral blood. Receptors originate from a man aged 18 to 29 with COVID-19, enrolled during active disease.

As regards this clone: The sample contains more than one DNA sequence encoding this CDR3. The chain is built from TRBV29-1 and TRBJ2-3; the match to TRBD1 covers 7 bases. The junction had 3 bases not matched to a gene; V was cut back by 4 bases and J by 2 bases. The CDR3 has 13 amino acids. Per the germline V gene, CDR1 is SQVTM and CDR2 is ANQGSEA. The CDR3 nucleotides read TGCAGCGTTGGGGGACAGCTCACAGATACGCAGTATTTT. The encoded protein is CSVGGQLTDTQYF.

In nucleotides, the CDR3 is TGTGCCAGCAGCGAGGGCCACGGGGGGGCCTATAATTCACCCCTCCACTTT. This gives the protein CASSEGHGGAYNSPLHF. The rearrangement uses TRBV9 and TRBJ1-6; D possibly corresponds to TRBD1 (5 bases). With 3 bases removed from V and 2 bases from J, the gap between germline ends came to 15 bases. CDR1 SGDLS and CDR2 YYNGEE come from the germline V gene. CDR3 length: 17 residues.

J is TRBJ1-2 and V is TRBV2; 7 positions match TRBD1. V was clipped by 8 bases and J by 2 bases; unmatched bases: 5. CDR3 size: 13 residues. CDR1 and CDR2 from the germline V gene are SNHLY and FYNNEI. Written as DNA, the CDR3 is TGTGCCAGCGATAGGACAGGAAACTATGGCTACACCTTC. Translated: CASDRTGNYGYTF.

The rearrangement links TRBV7-3 to TRBJ2-5; D ambiguous. V gave up 5 bases and J gave up 4 bases, with 8 bases separating them. The CDR3 loop spans 12 amino acids. Germline V gene lookup returns CDR1 SGHTA and CDR2 FQGTGA. CDR3 region: CASSQRGETQYF. CDR3 nucleotides: TGTGCCAGCAGCCAGAGAGGAGAGACCCAGTACTTC.

This clone showed up just once. The chain combines TRBV5-6 with TRBJ2-7, with 8 bases identical to TRBD1. J lost 5 bases, V lost 3 bases, and 7 bases had no gene match. The CDR3 totals 14 residues. The germline CDR1 and CDR2 sequences are SGHDT and YYEEEE. The CDR3, as DNA: TGTGCCAGCAGCTCTGGACAGGGAGACGACGAGCAGTACTTC. Protein product: CASSSGQGDDEQYF.

The chain uses TRBV5-1 and TRBJ1-1; D is perhaps TRBD1 (5 bases). Germline V CDR1 and CDR2: SGHRS, YFSETQ. Between the trimmed V and J ends, which lost 0 bases and 4 bases, there was a span of 13 bases. The CDR3 length is 15 residues. As DNA, the CDR3 is TGCGCCAGCAGCTTGGGGGGCGCGGTTGCCACTGAAGCTTTCTTT. Protein sequence: CASSLGGAVATEAFF.

This clone was recorded once. The V gene is TRBV5-4, the J gene TRBJ2-6, with D possibly being TRBD2 (6 bases). Germline V gene data show CDR1 as SGHNT and CDR2 as YYREEE (reference sequence). The CDR3 extends over 18 amino acids. Trimming shortened V by 4 bases and J by 0 bases, and 17 bases separated the two germline ends. The CDR3 nucleotides are TGTGCCAGCAGCCCTCGGCGGGGAGAAAACTCTGGGGCCAACGTCCTGACTTTC. Translation gives CASSPRRGENSGANVLTF.

The V gene is TRBV7-9, the J gene TRBJ2-3; TRBD1 matches at 9 bases. The CDR3 totals 16 residues. Germline-derived CDR1 and CDR2 are SEHNR and FQNEAQ (reference sequence). Trimming took 3 bases from V and 0 from J; bases not matched to a gene: 4. The CDR3 loop is CASSLAGQGSTDTQYF. In DNA, the CDR3 is TGTGCCAGCAGCTTGGCGGGACAGGGTAGCACAGATACGCAGTATTTT.

This chain links TRBV5-1 with TRBJ1-2; the match to TRBD1 covers 9 bases. CDR1 and CDR2 from the germline V gene are SGHRS and YFSETQ. V dropped 2 bases and J dropped 5; count of bases not matched to a gene: 1. The CDR3 length is 13 residues. CDR3 loop: CASSFDRGYGYTF. In nucleotides, the CDR3 is TGCGCCAGCAGCTTCGACAGGGGGTATGGCTACACCTTC. Based on the CDR3 plus reference TRBV5-1 and TRBJ1-2, the full variable domain is KAGVTQTPRYLIKTRGQQVTLSCSPISGHRSVSWYQQTPGQGLQFLFEYFSETQRNKGNFPGRFSGRQFSNSRSEMNVSTLELGDSALYLCASSFDRGYGYTFGSGTRLTVV.

The chain uses TRBV5-8 and TRBJ2-3; TRBD2 agrees at 14 bases. The J segment lost 4 bases and the V segment lost 1 base, leaving 5 bases of the junction unmatched. From germline, CDR1 is SGHTS and CDR2 YDEGEE. This CDR3 is 17 amino acids long. The CDR3 nucleotides read TGTGCCAGCAGCTTGCCACAGGGACTAGCGGGAGCAGATACGCAGTATTTT. As protein: CASSLPQGLAGADTQYF.

The CDR3 DNA reads TGTGCCACCAGTGATTTTCGGGGGGGCATTCACAATGAGCAGTTCTTC. Protein: CATSDFRGGIHNEQFF. The chain is built from TRBV24-1 and TRBJ2-1; TRBD2 aligns across 8 bases. CDR1 KGHDR and CDR2 SFDVKD come from the germline V gene. J was trimmed by 5 bases and V by 1 base; bases with no gene match: 6. The CDR3 extends over 16 amino acids.

The chain recombines TRBV5-4 with TRBJ1-3; TRBD1 aligns across 9 bases. The CDR3 totals 15 residues. The V and J ends lost 4 bases and 0 bases, in that order; junction bases with no gene match: 2. CDR1 is SGHNT and CDR2 is YYREEE in the germline V gene (reference sequence). This CDR3 reads CASSADRGSGNTIYF. Here the CDR3 DNA reads TGTGCCAGCAGCGCGGACAGGGGCTCTGGAAACACCATATATTTT.

This rearrangement joins TRBV6-5 to TRBJ1-1, with 7 bases matching TRBD1. The V gene end was trimmed by 6 bases and the J gene end by 2 bases; junction bases not matched to a gene: 6. Germline V lookup: CDR1 MNHEY, CDR2 SVGAGI. The length of the CDR3 is 14 residues. The CDR3 nucleotides read TGTGCCAGCAGACAACAGGGGCGTAACACTGAAGCTTTCTTT. It codes for CASRQQGRNTEAFF.

This chain links TRBV10-3 with TRBJ2-7, with 10 nucleotides matching TRBD2. With V trimmed by 6 bases and J by 3 bases, 5 bases remained unmatched. Per the germline V gene, CDR1 is ENHRY and CDR2 is SYGVKD. The length of the CDR3 is 14 residues. CDR3: CAIRPSGSSYEQYF. The CDR3 DNA reads as TGTGCCATCAGACCTAGCGGGAGTAGCTACGAGCAGTACTTC.

The rearrangement links TRBV5-6 to TRBJ2-7; possibly TRBD1 for D (6 bases). The CDR3 runs 14 residues. Trimming removed 5 bases from V and 2 bases from J, with 14 bases in between. Germline assignment: CDR1 SGHDT and CDR2 YYEEEE. The CDR3 DNA sequence: TGTGCCAGCAGTCGAAACAGGGTAGCCTACGAGCAGTACTTC. Translation: CASSRNRVAYEQYF.

The chain uses TRBV9 and TRBJ2-2, with D hard to call. Germline lookup yields CDR1 SGDLS and CDR2 YYNGEE. The CDR3 spans 15 residues. The ends were cut back, 1 base at V and 3 bases at J, with 10 bases in the middle. The CDR3 loop reads CASSVLDADTGELFF. The DNA of the CDR3 is TGTGCCAGCAGCGTACTAGACGCCGACACCGGGGAGCTGTTTTTT.

The J gene is TRBJ2-1, the V gene TRBV29-1; D remains unclear. This CDR3 region has 14 residues. V dropped 4 bases and J dropped 3 bases, with 13 bases sitting between them. The germline gives CDR1 SQVTM, CDR2 ANQGSEA. CDR3 nucleotides: TGCAGCGTTGGCGGAGTCTCGAACTACAATGAGCAGTTCTTC. It encodes CSVGGVSNYNEQFF.

The chain links TRBV5-1 to TRBJ2-5; possible D gene TRBD1, 5 bases. V shed 0 bases and J shed 3 bases, with 6 bases lying between them. CDR1 is SGHRS, CDR2 YFSETQ, per germline. This CDR3 region has 13 residues. CDR3 sequence reads: CASSLATEETQYF. The CDR3 bases are TGCGCCAGCAGCTTGGCGACAGAAGAGACCCAGTACTTC.

The V gene is TRBV19, the J gene TRBJ1-3; D uncertain. Per the germline V gene, CDR1 is LNHDA and CDR2 is SQIVND (reference sequence). The V end lost 3 bases, the J end lost 8 bases, and 14 bases lay between the germline ends. The CDR3 extends over 14 amino acids. The CDR3 reads CASSIAGIKHTIYF. The CDR3 DNA is TGTGCCAGTAGTATCGCGGGGATAAAGCACACCATATATTTT.

V gene TRBV29-1 combines with J gene TRBJ2-3; D might be TRBD1 (5 bases). CDR3 size: 14 residues. Germline V gene sequence: CDR1 SQVTM, CDR2 ANQGSEA. Trimming took 1 base from V and 6 from J, leaving 14 bases between them. CDR3 sequence reads: CSVEGGLGVDTQYF. CDR3 bases: TGCAGCGTTGAAGGCGGATTAGGGGTTGATACGCAGTATTTT.

The chain links TRBV4-1 to TRBJ1-2, with D perhaps TRBD1 (5 bases). Germline lookup yields CDR1 MGHRA and CDR2 YSYEKL. Trimming shortened V by 0 bases and J by 4 bases, and 15 bases separated the two germline ends. The CDR3 contains 16 residues. CDR3 residues: CASSQDHTRVFYGYTF. CDR3 DNA sequence: TGCGCCAGCAGCCAAGACCATACCAGGGTCTTCTATGGCTACACCTTC.

The rearrangement links TRBV18 to TRBJ1-2, with D maybe TRBD1 (6 bases). The CDR3 is made up of 15 amino acids. CDR1 KGHSH and CDR2 LQKENI come from the germline V gene. V was pared by 2 bases and J by 0 bases, with 10 bases between. CDR3 nucleotide sequence: TGTGCCAGCTCACCAGGGACACCCGCTAACTATGGCTACACCTTC. Translation: CASSPGTPANYGYTF. Drawing the rest from reference TRBV18 and TRBJ1-2, the complete variable domain is NAGVMQNPRHLVRRRGQEARLRCSPMKGHSHVYWYRQLPEEGLKFMVYLQKENIIDESGMPKERFSAEFPKEGPSILRIQQVVRGDSAAYFCASSPGTPANYGYTFGSGTRLTVV.

This chain joins TRBV19 and TRBJ1-2; 8 bases fit TRBD1. Per the germline V gene, CDR1 is LNHDA and CDR2 is SQIVND (reference sequence). CDR3 length: 17 amino acids. The junction had 9 bases not matched to a gene; V was cut back by 1 base and J by 2 bases. The CDR3 bases are TGTGCCAGTAGTATAGGATGGGGGACAGGCAACAACTATGGCTACACCTTC. Translation: CASSIGWGTGNNYGYTF. The full variable domain, completed using reference TRBV19 and TRBJ1-2, is DGGITQSPKYLFRKEGQNVTLSCEQNLNHDAMYWYRQDPGQGLRLIYYSQIVNDFQKGDIAEGYSVSREKKESFPLTVTSAQKNPTAFYLCASSIGWGTGNNYGYTFGSGTRLTVV.

This clone was seen once. The chain has TRBV5-1 and TRBJ2-3; a possible D gene is TRBD2 (5 bases). Germline values: CDR1 SGHRS, CDR2 YFSETQ. CDR3 size: 15 residues. V lost 6 bases to trimming and J lost 0 bases, with 14 bases between them. The CDR3 is CASTYGLSSTDTQYF. In nucleotides, the CDR3 is TGCGCCAGCACCTATGGACTGTCTAGCACAGATACGCAGTATTTT. Based on the CDR3 plus reference TRBV5-1 and TRBJ2-3, the full variable domain is KAGVTQTPRYLIKTRGQQVTLSCSPISGHRSVSWYQQTPGQGLQFLFEYFSETQRNKGNFPGRFSGRQFSNSRSEMNVSTLELGDSALYLCASTYGLSSTDTQYFGPGTRLTVL.

The chain is built from TRBV29-1 and TRBJ2-6; no firm D call. The germline V gene has CDR1 SQVTM and CDR2 ANQGSEA. V was clipped by 5 bases and J by 0 bases, with 5 bases between them. The CDR3 loop spans 13 amino acids. Here the CDR3 DNA reads TGCAGCGTTCTAGACTCTGGGGCCAACGTCCTGACTTTC. It specifies CSVLDSGANVLTF.

This chain links TRBV5-6 with TRBJ2-5; TRBD1 matches 9 bases. This CDR3 contains 17 residues. Germline V CDR1 and CDR2: SGHDT, YYEEEE. V lost 5 bases, J lost 4 bases, and 15 bases stayed unmatched. This CDR3 reads CASSFLTRTGVGETQYF. CDR3 coding DNA: TGTGCCAGCAGTTTCCTTACCAGGACAGGGGTAGGAGAGACCCAGTACTTC.

This chain joins TRBV6-5 and TRBJ1-2; 8 nucleotides agree with TRBD1. Germline CDR1 and CDR2: MNHEY and SVGAGI. J gave up 8 bases and V 6 bases, and 5 bases lay outside the gene matches. This CDR3 is 12 amino acids long. The CDR3 nucleotides read TGTGCCAGCAGGACAGGGGTGGAGGGCTACACCTTC. It encodes CASRTGVEGYTF.

The chain carries TRBV7-9 and TRBJ1-4; D uncertain. The CDR3 is 14 residues long. V gave up 5 bases and J gave up 3 bases, with 10 bases separating them. The germline gives CDR1 SEHNR, CDR2 FQNEAQ (reference sequence). The CDR3 reads CASSRGAANEKLFF. The CDR3, as DNA: TGTGCCAGCAGCCGGGGAGCGGCTAATGAAAAACTGTTTTTT.